This entry lists 2 T cell receptor beta chains sequenced from one sample in a study of vaccination and CD4 T cells after COVID-19. Documented treatment: roughly 10-day PBMC culture with coronavirus spike peptide pools or control peptides (ViraFEST assay). Oncomine TCR Beta short-read sequencing was applied to DNA from cultured CD4+ T cells. TCRdb processed the PCR reads anew with MiXCR; each CDR3 protein has one entry. The sample holds 20,000 to 30,000 distinct CDR3 sequences; approximately 56% are singletons and the top ten take over 7.5%. These receptors have no known antigen. Sequencing input: CD4+ T cells from blood, cultured in vitro. Receptors were obtained from a human donor who had recovered from COVID-19.

The V call is TRBV7-9, the J call TRBJ2-5; TRBD1 is a possible D gene (6 bases). Germline-derived CDR1 and CDR2 are SEHNR and FQNEAQ (reference sequence). The V gene lost 1 base and the J gene lost 5 bases, with 14 bases spanning the gap. The CDR3 has 15 residues. The CDR3 protein is CASSLDVGGGETQYF. CDR3 nucleotides: TGTGCCAGCAGCTTAGATGTTGGGGGCGGGGAGACCCAGTACTTC. Supplemented by reference TRBV7-9 and TRBJ2-5, the full variable domain reads DTGVSQNPRHKITKRGQNVTFRCDPISEHNRLYWYRQTLGQGPEFLTYFQNEAQLEKSRLLSDRFSAERPKGSFSTLEIQRTEQGDSAMYLCASSLDVGGGETQYFGPGTRLLVL.

The CDR3 coding sequence is TGCGCCAGCAGTGCAGCCCCGAACACTGAAGCTTTCTTT. It is translated as CASSAAPNTEAFF. The rearrangement links TRBV10-1 to TRBJ1-1; the D is unclear. V was cut by 4 bases and J by 1 base, with 7 bases left in between. This CDR3 comprises 13 residues. Germline lookup yields CDR1 WNHNN and CDR2 SYGVQD (reference sequence).